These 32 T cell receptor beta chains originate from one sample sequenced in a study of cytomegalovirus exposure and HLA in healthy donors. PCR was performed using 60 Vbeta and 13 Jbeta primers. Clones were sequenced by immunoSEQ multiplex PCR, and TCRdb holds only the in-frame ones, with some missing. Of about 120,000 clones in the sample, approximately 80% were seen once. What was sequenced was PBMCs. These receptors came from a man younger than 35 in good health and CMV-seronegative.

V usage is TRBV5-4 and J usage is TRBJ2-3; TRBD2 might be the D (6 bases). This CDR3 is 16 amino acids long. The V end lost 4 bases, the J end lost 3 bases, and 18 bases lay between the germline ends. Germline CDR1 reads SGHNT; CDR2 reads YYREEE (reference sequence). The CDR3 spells CASSPGRSVTTDTQYF. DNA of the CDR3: TGTGCCAGCAGCCCGGGGAGGTCGGTAACGACAGATACGCAGTATTTT.

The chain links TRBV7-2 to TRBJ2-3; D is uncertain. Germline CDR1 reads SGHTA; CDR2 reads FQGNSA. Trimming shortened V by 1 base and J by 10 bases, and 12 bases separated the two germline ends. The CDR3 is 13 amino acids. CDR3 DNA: TGTGCCAGCAGCTTAGTCGTCGTCCAGGCGCAGTATTTT. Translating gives CASSLVVVQAQYF.

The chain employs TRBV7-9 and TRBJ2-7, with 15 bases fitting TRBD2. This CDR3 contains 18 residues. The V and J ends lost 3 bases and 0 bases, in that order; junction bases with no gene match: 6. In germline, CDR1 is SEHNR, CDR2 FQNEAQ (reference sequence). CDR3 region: CASSLGLAGGPSSYEQYF. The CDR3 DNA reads TGTGCCAGCAGCTTGGGACTAGCGGGGGGCCCGAGCTCCTACGAGCAGTACTTC.

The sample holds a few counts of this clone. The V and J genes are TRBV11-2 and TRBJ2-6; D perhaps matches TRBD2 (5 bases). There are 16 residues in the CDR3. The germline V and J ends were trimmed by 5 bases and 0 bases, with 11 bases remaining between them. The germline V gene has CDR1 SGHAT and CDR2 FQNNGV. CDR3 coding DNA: TGTGCCAGCAGCCTCCGACGGGGCTCTGGGGCCAACGTCCTGACTTTC. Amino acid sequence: CASSLRRGSGANVLTF.

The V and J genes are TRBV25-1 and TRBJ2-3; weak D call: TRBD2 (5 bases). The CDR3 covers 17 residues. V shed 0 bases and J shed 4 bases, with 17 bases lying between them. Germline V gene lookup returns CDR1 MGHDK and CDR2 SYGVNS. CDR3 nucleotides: TGTGCCAGCAGTGAATACGGGCGGCCGGGGAGTCCAGATACGCAGTATTTT. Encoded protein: CASSEYGRPGSPDTQYF.

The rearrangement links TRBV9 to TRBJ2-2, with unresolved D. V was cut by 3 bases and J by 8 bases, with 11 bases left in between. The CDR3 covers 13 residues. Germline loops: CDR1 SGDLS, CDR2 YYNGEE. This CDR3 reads CASSASVNGELFF. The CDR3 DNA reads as TGTGCCAGCAGCGCTTCGGTGAATGGGGAGCTGTTTTTT. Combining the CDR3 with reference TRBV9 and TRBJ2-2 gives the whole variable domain DSGVTQTPKHLITATGQRVTLRCSPRSGDLSVYWYQQSLDQGLQFLIQYYNGEERAKGNILERFSAQQFPDLHSELNLSSLELGDSALYFCASSASVNGELFFGEGSRLTVL.

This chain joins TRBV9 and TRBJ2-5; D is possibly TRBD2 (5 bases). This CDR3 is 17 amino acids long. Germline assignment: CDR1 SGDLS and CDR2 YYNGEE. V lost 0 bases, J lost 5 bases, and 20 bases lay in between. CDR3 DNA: TGTGCCAGCAGCGTAGATTCGGGCTCCGGGATATTGGAGACCCAGTACTTC. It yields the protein CASSVDSGSGILETQYF.

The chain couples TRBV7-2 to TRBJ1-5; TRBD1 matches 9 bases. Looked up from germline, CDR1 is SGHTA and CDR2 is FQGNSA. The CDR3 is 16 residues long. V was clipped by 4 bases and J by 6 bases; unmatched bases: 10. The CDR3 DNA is TGTGCCAGCAGCTCCCCCGGGGGACAGGGCGGTCAGCCCCAGCATTTT. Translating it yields CASSSPGGQGGQPQHF. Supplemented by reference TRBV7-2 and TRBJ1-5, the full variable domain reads GAGVSQSPSNKVTEKGKDVELRCDPISGHTALYWYRQSLGQGLEFLIYFQGNSAPDKSGLPSDRFSAERTGGSVSTLTIQRTQQEDSAVYLCASSSPGGQGGQPQHFGDGTRLSIL.

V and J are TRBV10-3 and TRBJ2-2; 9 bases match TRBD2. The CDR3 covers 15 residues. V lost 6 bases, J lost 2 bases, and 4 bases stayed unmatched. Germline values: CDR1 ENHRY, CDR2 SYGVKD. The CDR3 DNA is TGTGCCATCAGAGTAGCGGGGGCCAACACCGGGGAGCTGTTTTTT. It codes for CAIRVAGANTGELFF.

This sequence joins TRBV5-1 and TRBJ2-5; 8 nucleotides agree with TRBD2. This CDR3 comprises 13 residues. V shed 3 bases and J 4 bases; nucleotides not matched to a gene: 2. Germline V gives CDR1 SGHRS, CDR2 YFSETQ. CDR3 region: CASSSRGGETQYF. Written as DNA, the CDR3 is TGCGCCAGCAGCTCTCGGGGGGGAGAGACCCAGTACTTC.

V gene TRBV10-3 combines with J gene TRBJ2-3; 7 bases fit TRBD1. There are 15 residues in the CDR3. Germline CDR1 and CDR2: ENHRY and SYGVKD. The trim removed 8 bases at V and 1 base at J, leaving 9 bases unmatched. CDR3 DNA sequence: TGTGCCATCCGGCCCTCTACAGGGGGCACAGATACGCAGTATTTT. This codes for CAIRPSTGGTDTQYF.

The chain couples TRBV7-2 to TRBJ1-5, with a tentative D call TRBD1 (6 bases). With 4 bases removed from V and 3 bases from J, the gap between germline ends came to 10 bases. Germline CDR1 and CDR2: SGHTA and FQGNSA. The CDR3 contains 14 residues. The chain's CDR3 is CASSSGQINQPQHF. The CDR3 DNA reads TGTGCCAGCAGCTCCGGACAGATCAATCAGCCCCAGCATTTT.

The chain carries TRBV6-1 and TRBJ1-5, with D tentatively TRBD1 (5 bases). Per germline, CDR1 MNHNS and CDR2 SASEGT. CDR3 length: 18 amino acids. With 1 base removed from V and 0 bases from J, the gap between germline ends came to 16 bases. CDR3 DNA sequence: TGTGCCAGCAGTGAAGGGGTTGTGGGGGGTCATAGCAATCAGCCCCAGCATTTT. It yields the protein CASSEGVVGGHSNQPQHF.

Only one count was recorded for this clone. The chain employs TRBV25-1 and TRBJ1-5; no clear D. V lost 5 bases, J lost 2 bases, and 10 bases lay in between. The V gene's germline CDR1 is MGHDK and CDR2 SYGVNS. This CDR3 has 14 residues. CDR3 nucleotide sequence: TGTGCCAGCAGTCCCGCGGGAGGCAATCAGCCCCAGCATTTT. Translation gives CASSPAGGNQPQHF.

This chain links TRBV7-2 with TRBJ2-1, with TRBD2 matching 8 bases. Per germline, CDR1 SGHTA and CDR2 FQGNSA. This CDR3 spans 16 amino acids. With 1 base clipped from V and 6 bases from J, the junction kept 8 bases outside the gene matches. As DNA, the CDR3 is TGTGCCAGCAGCTTAGGTTTGGTCCGGGGGGGCAATGAGCAGTTCTTC. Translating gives CASSLGLVRGGNEQFF. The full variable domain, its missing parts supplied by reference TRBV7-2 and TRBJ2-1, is GAGVSQSPSNKVTEKGKDVELRCDPISGHTALYWYRQSLGQGLEFLIYFQGNSAPDKSGLPSDRFSAERTGGSVSTLTIQRTQQEDSAVYLCASSLGLVRGGNEQFFGPGTRLTVL.

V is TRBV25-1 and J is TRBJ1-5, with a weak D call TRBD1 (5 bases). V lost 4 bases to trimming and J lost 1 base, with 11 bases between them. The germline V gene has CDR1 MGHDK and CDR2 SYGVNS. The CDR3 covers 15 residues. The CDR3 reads CASSAGGVSNQPQHF. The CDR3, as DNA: TGTGCCAGCAGTGCGGGGGGGGTCAGCAATCAGCCCCAGCATTTT.

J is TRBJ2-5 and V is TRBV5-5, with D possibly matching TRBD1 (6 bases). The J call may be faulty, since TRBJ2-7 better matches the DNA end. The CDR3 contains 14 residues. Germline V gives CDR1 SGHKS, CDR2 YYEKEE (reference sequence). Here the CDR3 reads CASSLVAGAYEQYF. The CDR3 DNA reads TGTGCCAGCAGCTTGGTAGCAGGGGCCTACGAGCAGTACTTC.

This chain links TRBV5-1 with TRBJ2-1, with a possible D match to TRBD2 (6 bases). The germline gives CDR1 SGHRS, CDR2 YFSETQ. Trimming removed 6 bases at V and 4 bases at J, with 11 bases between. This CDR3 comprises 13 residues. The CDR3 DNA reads TGCGCCAGCACCGTTAGCGGATACAATGAGCAGTTCTTC. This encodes CASTVSGYNEQFF.

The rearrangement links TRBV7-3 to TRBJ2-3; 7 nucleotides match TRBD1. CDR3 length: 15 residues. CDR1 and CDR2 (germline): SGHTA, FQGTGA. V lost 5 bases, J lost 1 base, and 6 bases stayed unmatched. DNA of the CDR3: TGTGCCAGCAGCCGACGGACAGGAGGCACAGATACGCAGTATTTT. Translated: CASSRRTGGTDTQYF.

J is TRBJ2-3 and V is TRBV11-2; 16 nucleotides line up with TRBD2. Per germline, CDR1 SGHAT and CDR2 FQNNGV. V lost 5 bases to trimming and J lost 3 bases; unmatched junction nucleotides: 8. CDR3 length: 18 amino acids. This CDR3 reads CASSLGGTSGGDTDTQYF. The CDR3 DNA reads TGTGCCAGCAGCCTAGGGGGGACTAGCGGGGGGGATACAGATACGCAGTATTTT.

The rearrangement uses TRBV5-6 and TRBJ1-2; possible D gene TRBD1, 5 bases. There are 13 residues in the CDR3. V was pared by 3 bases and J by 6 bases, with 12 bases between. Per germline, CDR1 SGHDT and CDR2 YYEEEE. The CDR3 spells CASSYRDWNGYTF. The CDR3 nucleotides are TGTGCCAGCAGCTACCGGGACTGGAATGGCTACACCTTC.

This chain's CDR3 is CASREGTYEQYF. As DNA, the CDR3 is TGTGCCAGCAGGGAGGGAACCTACGAGCAGTACTTC. This rearrangement joins TRBV11-2 to TRBJ2-7, with a weak D call TRBD2 (6 bases). There are 12 residues in the CDR3. The V gene's germline CDR1 is SGHAT and CDR2 FQNNGV. V lost 6 bases and J lost 2, with 8 bases in between.

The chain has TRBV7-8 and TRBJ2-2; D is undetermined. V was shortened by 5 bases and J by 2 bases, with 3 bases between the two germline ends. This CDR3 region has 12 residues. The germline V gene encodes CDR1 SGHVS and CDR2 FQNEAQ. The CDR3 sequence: CASSPNTGELFF. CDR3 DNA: TGTGCCAGCAGCCCAAACACCGGGGAGCTGTTTTTT.

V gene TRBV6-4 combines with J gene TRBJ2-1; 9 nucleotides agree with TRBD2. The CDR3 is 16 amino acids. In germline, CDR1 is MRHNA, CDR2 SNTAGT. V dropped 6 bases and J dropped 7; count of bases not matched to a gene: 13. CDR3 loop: CASSPLSGLAGNEQFF. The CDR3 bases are TGTGCCAGCAGCCCTTTGTCGGGACTAGCAGGGAATGAGCAGTTCTTC.

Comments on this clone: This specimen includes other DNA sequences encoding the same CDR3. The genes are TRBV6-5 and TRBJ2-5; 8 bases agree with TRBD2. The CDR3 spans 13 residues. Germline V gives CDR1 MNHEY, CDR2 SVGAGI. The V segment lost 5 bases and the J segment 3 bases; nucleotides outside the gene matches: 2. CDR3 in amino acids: CASSRGGKETQYF. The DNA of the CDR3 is TGTGCCAGCAGTCGCGGGGGGAAAGAGACCCAGTACTTC.

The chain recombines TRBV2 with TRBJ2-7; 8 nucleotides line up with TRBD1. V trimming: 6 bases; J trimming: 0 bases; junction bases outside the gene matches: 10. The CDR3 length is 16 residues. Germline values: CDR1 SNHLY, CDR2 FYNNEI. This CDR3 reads CASRDGTGLNSYEQYF. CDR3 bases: TGTGCCAGCAGGGATGGGACAGGTCTTAACTCCTACGAGCAGTACTTC.

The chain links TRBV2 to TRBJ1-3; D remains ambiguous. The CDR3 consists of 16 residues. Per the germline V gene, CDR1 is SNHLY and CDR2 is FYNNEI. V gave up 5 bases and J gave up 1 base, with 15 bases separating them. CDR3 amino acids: CASSSERPESGNTIYF. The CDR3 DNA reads TGTGCCAGCAGTTCAGAAAGACCGGAGTCTGGAAACACCATATATTTT. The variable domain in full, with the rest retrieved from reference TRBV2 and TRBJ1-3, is EPEVTQTPSHQVTQMGQEVILRCVPISNHLYFYWYRQILGQKVEFLVSFYNNEISEKSEIFDDQFSVERPDGSNFTLKIRSTKLEDSAMYFCASSSERPESGNTIYFGEGSWLTVV.

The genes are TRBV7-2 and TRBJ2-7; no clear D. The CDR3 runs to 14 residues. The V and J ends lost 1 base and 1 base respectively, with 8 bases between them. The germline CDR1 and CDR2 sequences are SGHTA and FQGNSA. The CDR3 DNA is TGTGCCAGCAGCTTAGATTTCCGTTCCTACGAGCAGTACTTC. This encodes CASSLDFRSYEQYF. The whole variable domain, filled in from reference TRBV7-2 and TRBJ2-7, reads GAGVSQSPSNKVTEKGKDVELRCDPISGHTALYWYRQSLGQGLEFLIYFQGNSAPDKSGLPSDRFSAERTGGSVSTLTIQRTQQEDSAVYLCASSLDFRSYEQYFGPGTRLTVT.

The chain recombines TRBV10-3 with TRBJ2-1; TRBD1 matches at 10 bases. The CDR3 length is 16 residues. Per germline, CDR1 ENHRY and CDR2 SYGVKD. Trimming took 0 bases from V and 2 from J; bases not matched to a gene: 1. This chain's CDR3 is CAISESTGGAYNEQFF. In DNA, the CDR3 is TGTGCCATCAGTGAGTCGACAGGGGGCGCCTACAATGAGCAGTTCTTC.

CDR3 amino acids: CASSEGKGGTEAFF. CDR3 sequence (DNA): TGTGCCAGCAGCGAAGGGAAAGGGGGCACTGAAGCTTTCTTT. The J gene is TRBJ1-1, the V gene TRBV27; TRBD1 is a possible D gene (6 bases). V was pared by 6 bases and J by 4 bases, with 15 bases between. Germline assignment: CDR1 MNHEY and CDR2 SMNVEV (reference sequence). This CDR3 comprises 14 residues.

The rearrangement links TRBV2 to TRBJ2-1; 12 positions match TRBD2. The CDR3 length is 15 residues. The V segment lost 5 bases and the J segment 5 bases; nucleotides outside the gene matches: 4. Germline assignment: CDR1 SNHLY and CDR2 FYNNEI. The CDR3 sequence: CASSFLAGGHNEQFF. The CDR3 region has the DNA TGTGCCAGCAGTTTTCTAGCGGGGGGGCACAATGAGCAGTTCTTC.

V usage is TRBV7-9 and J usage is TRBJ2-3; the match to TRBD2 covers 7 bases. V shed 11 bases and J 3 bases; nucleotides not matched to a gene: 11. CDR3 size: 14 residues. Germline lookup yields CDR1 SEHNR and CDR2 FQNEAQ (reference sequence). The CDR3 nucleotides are TGTGCCTACTTCCCCACTAGCGATACAGATACGCAGTATTTT. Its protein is CAYFPTSDTDTQYF. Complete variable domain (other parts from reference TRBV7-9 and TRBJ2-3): DTGVSQNPRHKITKRGQNVTFRCDPISEHNRLYWYRQTLGQGPEFLTYFQNEAQLEKSRLLSDRFSAERPKGSFSTLEIQRTEQGDSAMYLCAYFPTSDTDTQYFGPGTRLTVL.